The next 13 T cell receptor beta chains were all read from a single sample in a study of shared clonotypes between healthy human individuals. The table came from immunoSEQ multiplex PCR; TCRdb's copy has only in-frame clones and leaves some out. The sample lists around 550,000 clones; around 96% were seen once. The specimen sequenced was naive CD4+ T cells sorted from blood. The sample's subset: CD45RA+ positively selected. The receptors derive from a woman in her twenties or thirties in good health.

The chain joins TRBV11-2 to TRBJ2-3, with 12 nucleotides matching TRBD2. The V gene end was trimmed by 3 bases and the J gene end by 4 bases; junction bases not matched to a gene: 11. This CDR3 region has 18 residues. Germline CDR1 is SGHAT and CDR2 is FQNNGV. CDR3 loop: CASSFPETSGRGSDTQYF. CDR3 DNA sequence: TGTGCCAGCAGCTTCCCGGAGACTAGCGGGAGAGGTTCAGATACGCAGTATTTT.

This chain uses TRBV18 with TRBJ2-1, with a tentative D call TRBD1 (5 bases). CDR1 and CDR2 from the germline V gene are KGHSH and LQKENI. The CDR3 length is 13 residues. Between the trimmed V and J ends, which lost 1 base and 5 bases, there was a span of 6 bases. As DNA, the CDR3 is TGTGCCAGCTCACCACAGGGGAACAATGAGCAGTTCTTC. This codes for CASSPQGNNEQFF.

This rearrangement joins TRBV27 to TRBJ2-1; D is undetermined. The ends were cut back, 0 bases at V and 0 bases at J, with 18 bases in the middle. This CDR3 spans 19 amino acids. Germline CDR1 reads MNHEY; CDR2 reads SMNVEV (reference sequence). The CDR3 DNA reads TGTGCCAGCAGTTTATCCCGTGGGTCTCTGAGGTACTCCTACAATGAGCAGTTCTTC. Protein: CASSLSRGSLRYSYNEQFF.

As regards this clone: Other DNA sequences in the same sample also yield this CDR3. The chain is built from TRBV5-1 and TRBJ2-7, with TRBD2 identical over 7 bases. Germline V gives CDR1 SGHRS, CDR2 YFSETQ. The CDR3 has 15 amino acids. Trimming removed 0 bases from V and 0 bases from J; junction bases left unmatched: 3. Written as DNA, the CDR3 is TGCGCCAGCAGCTTGGAAGCGGGGACCTCCTACGAGCAGTACTTC. Translated: CASSLEAGTSYEQYF. Full variable domain (outside the CDR3, taken from reference TRBV5-1 and TRBJ2-7): KAGVTQTPRYLIKTRGQQVTLSCSPISGHRSVSWYQQTPGQGLQFLFEYFSETQRNKGNFPGRFSGRQFSNSRSEMNVSTLELGDSALYLCASSLEAGTSYEQYFGPGTRLTVT.

Notes on this clone: The same CDR3 arises from other DNA sequences in this sample as well. The chain combines TRBV18 with TRBJ2-7; maybe TRBD1 (6 bases). The germline V gene has CDR1 KGHSH and CDR2 LQKENI. The V and J ends lost 5 bases and 1 base respectively, with 12 bases between them. There are 14 residues in the CDR3. The CDR3: CASSVQGSSYEQYF. The DNA for the CDR3 is TGTGCCAGCTCAGTCCAGGGGAGTTCCTACGAGCAGTACTTC.

The chain joins TRBV2 to TRBJ2-5; the D gene is possibly TRBD1 (6 bases). V gave up 6 bases and J gave up 5 bases, with 10 bases separating them. Looked up from germline, CDR1 is SNHLY and CDR2 is FYNNEI. The CDR3 runs to 12 residues. CDR3 DNA sequence: TGTGCCAGCAGGGACAGCCGTGAGACCCAGTACTTC. This encodes CASRDSRETQYF.

The chain employs TRBV28 and TRBJ2-3; a possible D gene is TRBD2 (5 bases). V was cut by 1 base and J by 8 bases, with 13 bases left in between. Germline V CDR1 and CDR2: MDHEN, SYDVKM. CDR3 size: 14 residues. CDR3 region: CASSLLADLGTQYF. The DNA for the CDR3 is TGTGCCAGCAGTTTATTGGCGGACTTGGGTACGCAGTATTTT.

The chain links TRBV9 to TRBJ2-5, with 7 positions matching TRBD2. Germline assignment: CDR1 SGDLS and CDR2 YYNGEE. CDR3 length: 16 residues. Losses at the gene ends were 6 bases for V and 2 bases for J; bases not matched to a gene: 13. CDR3 nucleotides: TGTGCCAGCACCCGAAGGGCGGGAGCGGCGCAAGAGACCCAGTACTTC. Its translation is CASTRRAGAAQETQYF.

The chain combines TRBV27 with TRBJ1-6; 10 bases line up with TRBD1. Germline CDR1 is MNHEY and CDR2 is SMNVEV (reference sequence). Losses at the gene ends were 10 bases for V and 10 bases for J; bases not matched to a gene: 4. The length of the CDR3 is 12 residues. The CDR3 sequence is CATGQGGSPLHF. As DNA, the CDR3 is TGTGCCACCGGACAGGGGGGATCACCCCTCCACTTT.

V usage is TRBV18 and J usage is TRBJ2-1, with D hard to call. Trimming removed 3 bases from V and 9 bases from J, with 18 bases in between. Germline V gene lookup returns CDR1 KGHSH and CDR2 LQKENI. The length of the CDR3 is 15 residues. CDR3 DNA sequence: TGTGCCAGCTCACCCCCCGGTTTCGTCTCCGGTGAGCAGTTCTTC. Amino acid sequence: CASSPPGFVSGEQFF.

The chain recombines TRBV18 with TRBJ1-3, with D uncertain. The V end lost 2 bases, the J end lost 7 bases, and 12 bases lay between the germline ends. CDR3 length equals 14 residues. Looked up from germline, CDR1 is KGHSH and CDR2 is LQKENI. This CDR3 is CASSPEGQYNTIYF. CDR3 bases: TGTGCCAGCTCACCAGAAGGGCAGTATAACACCATATATTTT.

The V gene is TRBV19, the J gene TRBJ2-4, with 11 bases identical to TRBD2. The CDR3 extends over 17 amino acids. Germline values: CDR1 LNHDA, CDR2 SQIVND (reference sequence). V gave up 2 bases and J gave up 4 bases; unmatched junction bases: 7. CDR3 bases: TGTGCCAGTAGTATAATGTCTAGCGGGAGGCCGAAAAACATTCAGTACTTC. Protein product: CASSIMSSGRPKNIQYF. The full variable domain, completed using reference TRBV19 and TRBJ2-4, is DGGITQSPKYLFRKEGQNVTLSCEQNLNHDAMYWYRQDPGQGLRLIYYSQIVNDFQKGDIAEGYSVSREKKESFPLTVTSAQKNPTAFYLCASSIMSSGRPKNIQYFGAGTRLSVL.

This chain connects TRBV11-3 to TRBJ2-3, with 8 bases identical to TRBD2. CDR3 length equals 15 residues. Germline V gene data show CDR1 as SGHNT and CDR2 as YENEEA. The V and J ends lost 2 bases and 1 base, in that order; junction bases with no gene match: 2. The DNA for the CDR3 is TGTGCCAGCAGCTTAATAGCGGGACGCACAGATACGCAGTATTTT. The encoded protein is CASSLIAGRTDTQYF.